The sequence of this TCR beta chain was determined in a study of blood T cell repertoires in COVID-19. Study as a whole: The United States, Italy and Spain were the sources of the acute and convalescent COVID-19 samples. Sample material is recorded as cDNA or gDNA derived from T cells, B-cell-depleted T cells, or PBMCs.

In the original workflow: The assay estimated nucleated cells by amplifying reference gene primers. Some clones are missing from TCRdb's copy, which holds only in-frame ones; the method was immunoSEQ multiplex PCR. The V and J calls and clone size are taken from that table; D and trimming were inferred from the DNA. Of under 250,000 clones in the sample, 82% were seen once. The CDR3 consists of 18 residues. The sequence was obtained from an elderly woman with acute or convalescent COVID-19. This chain connects TRBV12-2 to TRBJ2-7; TRBD2, the table's D call, was not compared with the DNA. TRBV12-2 corresponds to a pseudogene. Source material: peripheral blood. CDR3 protein: CASRKKRTSGGLPYEQYF. The CDR3 DNA follows: TGTGCAAGTCGCAAGAAAAGGACTAGCGGGGGCCTACCCTACGAGCAGTACTTC.